The clone carrying this T cell receptor (beta chain) was counted ten times or more. No antigen is known for it. Amplification of TCR beta CDR3 regions used RNA as the template. The HTBI primer set served for first-round RT-PCR of the TCR CDR3. In TCRdb, the multiplex PCR reads were re-called with MiXCR into one record per CDR3 protein. This table has about 290,000 distinct CDR3 sequences, about an eighth appearing once. The data derive from a study of T cells in Graves' hyperthyroidism and ophthalmopathy. Notes on the study in general: Blood samples included most of the expanded thyroid clonotypes exceeding 0.001.

The CDR3 loop spans 13 amino acids. The germline gives CDR1 GTSNPN, CDR2 SVGIG (reference sequence). The V and J ends lost 5 bases and 3 bases respectively, with 11 bases between them. The sample was blood. This receptor was obtained from a woman in her twenties or thirties with Graves' hyperthyroidism that later progressed to Graves' ophthalmopathy. V usage is TRBV30 and J usage is TRBJ2-1; D is unresolved. CDR3 amino acids: CAWSPAFYNEQFF. CDR3 coding DNA: TGTGCCTGGTCCCCGGCCTTCTACAATGAGCAGTTCTTC.